The 25 T cell receptor beta chains below come from one sample, sequenced in a study of Graves' ophthalmopathy and Graves' hyperthyroidism. Amplifying from RNA transcripts, the study obtained TCR beta CDR3 regions. First-round RT-PCR with HTBI primers preceded a second-round multiplex PCR. One entry per CDR3 protein results from TCRdb running MiXCR on the multiplex PCR reads. The sample shows 300,000 to 500,000 distinct CDR3 sequences, 15% of them seen only once. The sample taken for sequencing was peripheral blood. The source of these receptors is a woman between 18 and 29 years old with stable Graves' hyperthyroidism.

Notes on this clonotype: Without the conserved terminal phenylalanine or tryptophan, this CDR3 likely stems from a read error. It is unclear where the CDR3 begins or ends on the DNA, so no DNA is shown, and the CDR3 is as TCRdb lists it. The rearrangement joins TRBV20-1 to TRBJ2-7; the DNA was not compared with TRBD1, the D call given in the table. The CDR3 extends over 11 residues, inclusive of both ends. The V gene's germline CDR1 is DFQATT and CDR2 SNEGSKA (reference sequence). This chain's CDR3 is CSASGGSRFEI.

The table lists this clonotype with a few counts. The chain recombines TRBV10-1 with TRBJ2-7; 12 nucleotides line up with TRBD1. The CDR3 length is 16 residues. In germline, CDR1 is WNHNN, CDR2 SYGVQD (reference sequence). Trimming cost V 1 base and J 9 bases; bases outside gene matches: 10. The CDR3 bases are TGCGCCAGCAGTGAGTACGGGACAGGGGGCACGGACGGGCAGTACTTC. Its translation is CASSEYGTGGTDGQYF.

In its sample, this clonotype was seen many times. The chain carries TRBV6-5 and TRBJ1-1; D not resolved. The V and J ends lost 2 bases and 4 bases respectively, with 11 bases between them. This CDR3 region has 14 residues. Germline-derived CDR1 and CDR2 are MNHEY and SVGAGI. The CDR3 loop is CASSYVPAGTEAFF. CDR3 nucleotide sequence: TGTGCCAGCAGTTACGTCCCGGCGGGCACTGAAGCTTTCTTT.

In its sample, this clonotype was seen a few times. This chain connects TRBV19 to TRBJ2-5, with TRBD2 matching 7 bases. Germline CDR1 and CDR2: LNHDA and SQIVND (reference sequence). The CDR3 covers 16 residues. J lost 1 base, V lost 1 base, and 6 bases had no gene match. The CDR3 sequence: CASSIVGGGPQETQYF. The CDR3 nucleotides read TGTGCCAGTAGTATAGTGGGGGGGGGTCCCCAAGAGACCCAGTACTTC.

In this sample, this clonotype turned up a few times. For the CDR3, the DNA is TGTGCCAGCAGTTACTCAGTGGGAGCGTCCTACGAGCAGTACTTC. Protein product: CASSYSVGASYEQYF. J is TRBJ2-7 and V is TRBV6-5, with D possibly being TRBD2 (5 bases). The CDR3 contains 15 residues. Germline lookup yields CDR1 MNHEY and CDR2 SVGAGI. The germline V and J ends were trimmed by 0 bases and 1 base, with 10 bases remaining between them.

Comments on this clonotype: A much larger clone lies one base from this, so it may be a read error. This rearrangement joins TRBV12-3 or TRBV12-4 to TRBJ2-5, with a possible D match to TRBD2 (6 bases). Trimming took 5 bases from V and 9 from J, leaving 16 bases between them. This CDR3 region has 13 residues. The DNA of the CDR3 is TGTGCCAGCAGTCCCCGAGGATCGGGGGCCCAGTACTTC. The encoded protein is CASSPRGSGAQYF.

This sequence joins TRBV28 and TRBJ2-5, with a possible D match to TRBD1 (5 bases). CDR3 length: 13 residues. Germline V CDR1 and CDR2: MDHEN, SYDVKM. Trimming pared 5 bases from V and 4 bases from J, leaving 11 bases between. CDR3 region: CASSRGGLETQYF. CDR3 nucleotide sequence: TGTGCCAGCAGTAGGGGTGGGTTAGAGACCCAGTACTTC.

This clonotype was found a few times. The chain links TRBV5-1 to TRBJ2-3, with D hard to call. Germline CDR1 and CDR2: SGHRS and YFSETQ. The CDR3 loop spans 19 amino acids. The V end was cut by 0 bases, the J end by 5 bases, with 25 bases between. The CDR3 is CASSLGGLIHGLPGDTQYF. The CDR3 bases are TGCGCCAGCAGCTTGGGAGGTTTAATTCACGGGTTGCCTGGAGATACGCAGTATTTT.

This clonotype was counted only a few times. Germline is not matched at one junction end, which may reflect a read error. The chain combines TRBV7-2 with TRBJ1-5; D remains ambiguous. Looked up from germline, CDR1 is SGHTA and CDR2 is FQGNSA. The CDR3 spans 14 residues. CDR3: CSSSLPAGNQPQHF. DNA for the CDR3: TGTTCCAGCAGCTTACCCGCTGGCAATCAGCCCCAGCATTTT.

Remarks on this clonotype: Germline is not matched at one junction end, which may reflect a read error. This chain connects TRBV19 to TRBJ1-6, with 10 bases identical to TRBD1. Germline V gene data show CDR1 as LNHDA and CDR2 as SQIVND (reference sequence). The CDR3 spans 19 residues. The CDR3 nucleotides read TGTGCCAGTCGTCCGCGGGACAGGGGAAAAAGCTCCTATAATTCACCCCTTCACTTT. It specifies CASRPRDRGKSSYNSPLHF.

This clonotype was counted ten times or more. This sequence joins TRBV19 and TRBJ1-5, with a possible D match to TRBD1 (5 bases). The CDR3 sequence is 15 residues long. Trimming removed 4 bases from V and 3 bases from J, with 13 bases in between. The germline V gene encodes CDR1 LNHDA and CDR2 SQIVND (reference sequence). In DNA, the CDR3 is TGTGCCAGTAGTACCGTAGACAGATACAATCAGCCCCAGCATTTT. Its protein is CASSTVDRYNQPQHF.

This clonotype was counted at least ten times. The chain recombines TRBV27 with TRBJ1-6; D not resolved. CDR3 length equals 12 residues. V lost 6 bases and J 13 bases, leaving 13 bases between the germline ends. CDR1 is MNHEY, CDR2 SMNVEV, per germline (reference sequence). CDR3 coding DNA: TGTGCCAGCAGAGGGCCCGGTATCCCCCTCCACTTT. Amino acids: CASRGPGIPLHF.

The chain joins TRBV4-1 to TRBJ1-1; D uncertain. The CDR3 is made up of 15 amino acids. V was cut by 7 bases and J by 4 bases, with 19 bases left in between. CDR1 and CDR2 from the germline V gene are MGHRA and YSYEKL. In nucleotides, the CDR3 is TGCGCCAGCACCAACGTAGGTGGGAGCGGCACTGAAGCTTTCTTT. This encodes CASTNVGGSGTEAFF.

Many counts were recorded for this clonotype. This sequence joins TRBV6-5 and TRBJ1-2; 7 bases agree with TRBD1. The CDR3 spans 14 residues. The trim removed 4 bases at V and 8 bases at J, leaving 10 bases unmatched. Germline CDR1 and CDR2: MNHEY and SVGAGI. CDR3 in DNA: TGTGCCAGCAGTTTGTCGAGACAGGGAATCGGCTACACCTTC. Its protein is CASSLSRQGIGYTF.

The chain uses TRBV7-2 and TRBJ1-5, with 8 bases identical to TRBD1. CDR1 SGHTA and CDR2 FQGNSA come from the germline V gene. The CDR3 is made up of 14 amino acids. Unmatched junction bases numbered 3, after V lost 2 bases and J lost 6 bases. Here the CDR3 DNA reads TGTGCCAGCAGCTTACAGGGGACAGGTCAGCCCCAGCATTTT. The encoded protein is CASSLQGTGQPQHF.

This clonotype was seen more than once but under ten times. The chain employs TRBV9 and TRBJ2-5, with 11 bases that match TRBD2. CDR1 and CDR2 (germline): SGDLS, YYNGEE. CDR3 size: 18 residues. V lost 4 bases, J lost 7 bases, and 18 bases stayed unmatched. CDR3 amino acids: CASSTAPLAGGEVGTQYF. CDR3 DNA sequence: TGTGCCAGCAGCACGGCCCCTCTAGCGGGGGGAGAGGTCGGGACCCAGTACTTC.

The chain uses TRBV12-3 or TRBV12-4 and TRBJ1-3; TRBD1 might be the D (6 bases). This CDR3 is 15 amino acids long. The germline V and J ends were trimmed by 6 bases and 0 bases, with 12 bases remaining between them. The CDR3 nucleotides read TGTGCCAGCAGGGAAAGGGGGATCTCTGGAAACACCATATATTTT. It yields the protein CASRERGISGNTIYF.

This clonotype came up many times. The CDR3, as DNA: TGTGCCAGCAGTTTGGTACAGGGGACGACTGAAGCTTTCTTT. Amino acid sequence: CASSLVQGTTEAFF. This chain connects TRBV12-3 or TRBV12-4 to TRBJ1-1; 7 bases agree with TRBD1. The junction had 6 bases not matched to a gene; V was cut back by 3 bases and J by 5 bases. The CDR3 totals 14 residues.

This clonotype came up many times. The chain joins TRBV6-1 to TRBJ2-2; perhaps D is TRBD1 or TRBD2 (5 bases each). The CDR3 extends over 15 amino acids. Germline assignment: CDR1 MNHNS and CDR2 SASEGT. V lost 4 bases, J lost 6 bases, and 15 bases lay in between. CDR3 in amino acids: CASSGDQKAPGELFF. CDR3 DNA: TGTGCCAGCAGTGGGGACCAAAAGGCCCCCGGGGAGCTGTTTTTT.

This clonotype was seen ten or more times. The rearrangement joins TRBV7-9 to TRBJ1-3; D not certain. The CDR3 loop spans 15 amino acids. The germline CDR1 and CDR2 sequences are SEHNR and FQNEAQ (reference sequence). With 1 base removed from V and 2 bases from J, the gap between germline ends came to 9 bases. In nucleotides, the CDR3 is TGTGCCAGCAGCTTAGTAGCGATAACTGGAAACACCATATATTTT. Translation gives CASSLVAITGNTIYF. The entire variable domain, with the rest obtained from reference TRBV7-9 and TRBJ1-3, is as follows: DTGVSQNPRHKITKRGQNVTFRCDPISEHNRLYWYRQTLGQGPEFLTYFQNEAQLEKSRLLSDRFSAERPKGSFSTLEIQRTEQGDSAMYLCASSLVAITGNTIYFGEGSWLTVV.

This clonotype was seen many times. J is TRBJ1-5 and V is TRBV18; 7 bases match TRBD1. The V gene's germline CDR1 is KGHSH and CDR2 LQKENI. J was trimmed by 2 bases and V by 8 bases; bases with no gene match: 6. The CDR3 runs 14 residues. CDR3 loop: CASSPGGGNQPQHF. The DNA of the CDR3 is TGTGCCAGCAGTCCAGGGGGAGGCAATCAGCCCCAGCATTTT.

The table lists this clonotype with a few counts. V is TRBV20-1 and J is TRBJ1-3; D gene uncertain. CDR1 is DFQATT and CDR2 is SNEGSKA in the germline V gene (reference sequence). V dropped 6 bases and J dropped 0 bases, with 12 bases sitting between them. This CDR3 contains 14 residues. This CDR3 is CSAVPSVSGNTIYF. CDR3 nucleotides: TGCAGTGCGGTCCCCAGCGTCTCTGGAAACACCATATATTTT.

The genes are TRBV7-8 and TRBJ2-5; D not certain. The CDR3 has 13 amino acids. Trimming pared 5 bases from V and 1 base from J, leaving 8 bases between. The germline gives CDR1 SGHVS, CDR2 FQNEAQ. Written as DNA, the CDR3 is TGTGCCAGCAGCGAATATAGCCAAGAGACCCAGTACTTC. Protein sequence: CASSEYSQETQYF.

This clonotype occurred many times. CDR3 region: CATSDRSAEAFF. The CDR3 DNA follows: TGTGCCACCAGTGATCGGTCGGCTGAAGCTTTCTTT. The V call is TRBV24-1, the J call TRBJ1-1; D ambiguous. Germline CDR1 is KGHDR and CDR2 is SFDVKD. Trimming shortened V by 3 bases and J by 6 bases, and 7 bases separated the two germline ends. This CDR3 region has 12 residues.

The chain has TRBV12-3 or TRBV12-4 and TRBJ2-7; possibly TRBD2 for D (6 bases). Trimming took off 7 bases at V and 0 bases at J, with 19 bases between the two ends. CDR3 length: 16 amino acids. Written as DNA, the CDR3 is TGTGCCAGCACTCTACGCGGGCTAGCGTCCTCCTACGAGCAGTACTTC. Translated: CASTLRGLASSYEQYF.